The rows below give T cell receptor beta chains drawn from one sample of a study of T cell repertoires in cytomegalovirus infection. TCRdb passed the reads through MiXCR, listing each CDR3 protein once. The sample includes 150,000 to 200,000 distinct CDR3 sequences, about 21% of them seen just once. Specimen: PBMCs. These receptors came from a human donor in good health (CMV status not recorded). Some clones in this sample may be carry-over from other donors' samples. CDR3s include the opening cysteine and the closing phenylalanine or tryptophan. Each record gives: D gene, V gene, J gene, clone size, CDR3 DNA, CDR3 protein. D genes are given only for firm matches. The size field is filled for only some rows; it gives once, few, many or a size class.

.	TRBV6-6	TRBJ2-1	few	TGTGCCAGCAGTCGGGAGTTAACAGGGTACGAGCAGTTCTTC	CASSRELTGYEQFF
.	TRBV28	TRBJ1-5	few	TGTGCCAGCAGTTCCCCAGGGACTCAGCCCCAGCATTTT	CASSSPGTQPQHF
.	TRBV2	TRBJ2-2	few	TGTGCCAGCAGCGATCCGGGACGCAACACCGGGGAGCTGTTTTTT	CASSDPGRNTGELFF
.	TRBV6-1	TRBJ1-1	.	TGTGCCAGCACGCCGGGTCCTACGCGTGGGGGTGGCACTGAAGCTTTCTTT	CASTPGPTRGGGTEAFF
.	TRBV7-9	TRBJ2-2	few	TGTGCCAGCAGCTTAGAAGGCTGGGAGCTGTTTTTT	CASSLEGWELFF
TRBD1	TRBV11-2	TRBJ2-1	.	TGTGCCAGCAGCATCTCCACGGGACAGGGGTTGAGGAATGAGCAGTTCTTC	CASSISTGQGLRNEQFF
.	TRBV7-9	TRBJ2-7	many	TGTGCCAGCAGCCCCCTCCCTGATTCCTACGAGCAGTACTTC	CASSPLPDSYEQYF
.	TRBV7-9	TRBJ2-1	few	TGTGCCAGCAGCTTCGGGCTTGAGCAGTTCTTC	CASSFGLEQFF
TRBD2	TRBV7-2	TRBJ2-2	many	TGTGCCAGCAGCTTAGGCCTAGCGGGAGGGCTGTTTTTT	CASSLGLAGGLFF
.	TRBV2	TRBJ2-3	once	TGTGCCAGCAGTGATTGGTCTCTCGGATCCCCAGATACGCAGTATTTT	CASSDWSLGSPDTQYF
TRBD1	TRBV12-3/TRBV12-4	TRBJ1-1	few	TGTGCCAGCAGTCCCCGGACAGGGGGCCGCACTGAAGCTTTCTTT	CASSPRTGGRTEAFF
TRBD2	TRBV6-6	TRBJ2-1	few	TGTGCCAGCAGCAAGACTAGCGGCGAGCAGTTCTTC	CASSKTSGEQFF
TRBD1	TRBV19	TRBJ1-1	few	TGTGCCAGTGGAAGGGACAGGGCGAGTACTGAAGCTTTCTTT	CASGRDRASTEAFF
.	TRBV14	TRBJ2-6	few	TGTGCCAGCAGCCAAGACACGGGACTTGGGGCCAACGTCCTGACTTTC	CASSQDTGLGANVLTF
.	TRBV15	TRBJ2-3	few	TGTGCCACCAGCTTAGCGACCACAGATACGCAGTATTTT	CATSLATTDTQYF
.	TRBV2	TRBJ2-1	.	TGTGCCAGCAGTGAATTAGAAGGCTCCCACAATGAGCAGTTCTTC	CASSELEGSHNEQFF
.	TRBV19	TRBJ1-1	.	TGTGCCAGTAGCCTCCTTTCATTTGGTGAAGCTTTCTTT	CASSLLSFGEAFF
.	TRBV14	TRBJ2-5	.	TGTGCCAGCAGCCACCGATACCAAGAGACCCAGTACTTC	CASSHRYQETQYF
TRBD2	TRBV7-9	TRBJ2-7	few	TGTGCCAGCAGCTCGGGACTAGCGGTGACCTACGAGCAGTACTTC	CASSSGLAVTYEQYF
TRBD2	TRBV7-9	TRBJ2-2	.	TGTGCCAGCAGCTCTAGCGGGGCGAACACCGGGGAGCTGTTTTTT	CASSSSGANTGELFF
TRBD2	TRBV7-2	TRBJ2-2	many	TGTGCCAGCAAAGGACTAGCGGGATGGGGGGAGCTGTTTTTT	CASKGLAGWGELFF
TRBD2	TRBV12-3/TRBV12-4	TRBJ2-1	many	TGTGCCAGCAGGCTAGCGGGGGCCTACAATGAGCAGTTCTTC	CASRLAGAYNEQFF
.	TRBV12-3/TRBV12-4	TRBJ1-2	few	TGTGCCAGCAGTTTCGACATTGTCTATGGCTACACCTTC	CASSFDIVYGYTF
.	TRBV6-2/TRBV6-3	TRBJ2-1	.	TGTGCCAGCAGTTACACAATGCGGTCTACCTACAATGAGCAGTTCTTC	CASSYTMRSTYNEQFF
.	TRBV4-2	TRBJ2-5	.	TGTGCCAGCAGCCAAGTTGGGTCAGGGGAAGAGACCCAGTACTTC	CASSQVGSGEETQYF
TRBD1	TRBV19	TRBJ1-2	.	TGTGCCAGTAGAACAGGGGGCTATGGCTACACCTTC	CASRTGGYGYTF
TRBD1	TRBV12-3/TRBV12-4	TRBJ2-2	.	TGTGCCAGCAGGCCCCTTGGACAGGGAAGTACCGGGGAGCTGTTTTTT	CASRPLGQGSTGELFF
.	TRBV7-8	TRBJ2-5	many	TGTGCCAGCAGCTCAGCCGGGCCCCAGTACTTC	CASSSAGPQYF
.	TRBV6-2/TRBV6-3	TRBJ2-7	few	TGTGCCAGCAGTCGTCCCTCGGTAGCGTCCTACGAGCAGTACTTC	CASSRPSVASYEQYF
.	TRBV6-6	TRBJ2-2	.	TGTGCCAGCAATTACTACACCGGGGAGCTGTTTTTT	CASNYYTGELFF
TRBD2	TRBV7-2	TRBJ2-3	many	TGTGCCAGCAGCTCCGGACTAGCGGGAGGCTCAGATACGCAGTATTTT	CASSSGLAGGSDTQYF
.	TRBV6-1	TRBJ2-1	.	TGTGCCAGCAGTGAAAATGACAGTAAAGGCGATGAGCAGTTCTTC	CASSENDSKGDEQFF
.	TRBV6-5	TRBJ2-5	.	TGTGCCAGCCGGTCCCGACTACCGGGGGAGACCCAGTACTTC	CASRSRLPGETQYF
.	TRBV25-1	TRBJ2-2	few	TGTGCCAGCAGGAAGCAGGGGAGTAACGGGGAGCTGTTTTTT	CASRKQGSNGELFF
.	TRBV7-6	TRBJ1-1	.	TGTGCCAGCAGCTCAGGAGGACTACGGTACACTGAAGCTTTCTTT	CASSSGGLRYTEAFF